The 27 T cell receptor beta chains below come from one sample, sequenced in a study of spatial heterogeneity in lung cancer. General observations from the study: Intratumoral expanded alpha and beta TCR counts were found to track tumor mutation counts.

No antigen has been identified for these receptors. The sample's time point: sample taken at primary tumor resection. TCRdb called the 5' RACE reads again in MiXCR, with one record for every CDR3 protein. The sample records 20,000 to 30,000 distinct CDR3 sequences, 8.8% being singletons. The sample here was lung tumor tissue, taken at surgery. These TCRs come from a male donor with early-stage non-small cell lung cancer.

This clonotype has a count of ten or more. The CDR3 sequence is CASSEKVGRAEQFF. Written as DNA, the CDR3 is TGTGCCAGCAGTGAAAAAGTAGGGAGGGCGGAGCAGTTCTTC. V and J are TRBV6-1 and TRBJ2-1, with 7 positions matching TRBD2. CDR3 length: 14 amino acids. Germline-derived CDR1 and CDR2 are MNHNS and SASEGT. Losses at the gene ends were 2 bases for V and 10 bases for J; bases not matched to a gene: 8.

This clonotype turned up a few times. The chain recombines TRBV24-1 with TRBJ2-7; 10 bases line up with TRBD1. Germline V gives CDR1 KGHDR, CDR2 SFDVKD. V gave up 9 bases and J gave up 5 bases; unmatched junction bases: 9. This CDR3 region has 14 residues. The CDR3 loop reads CATARTGGKDEQYF. The CDR3 DNA sequence: TGTGCCACCGCCCGGACAGGGGGTAAGGACGAGCAGTACTTC.

The sample holds many counts of this clonotype. This sequence joins TRBV6-2 or TRBV6-3 and TRBJ1-1; TRBD1 matches at 9 bases. The ends lost 6 bases at V and 4 bases at J; junction bases unmatched: 6. The V gene's germline CDR1 is MNHEY and CDR2 SVGEGT. CDR3 length: 14 residues. CDR3 bases: TGTGCCAGCAGCTCTGGACAGGGGCTCACTGAAGCTTTCTTT. This codes for CASSSGQGLTEAFF.

This clonotype was seen at least ten times. V and J are TRBV10-3 and TRBJ1-1; D gene uncertain. The CDR3 loop spans 11 amino acids. V was shortened by 6 bases and J by 1 base, with 3 bases between the two germline ends. Germline loops: CDR1 ENHRY, CDR2 SYGVKD. The CDR3 sequence: CAIRENTEAFF. CDR3 coding DNA: TGTGCCATCAGAGAGAACACTGAAGCTTTCTTT.

The chain has TRBV6-5 and TRBJ2-7, with D possibly TRBD1 on 6 matching bases. This CDR3 has 14 amino acids. V lost 2 bases and J 0 bases, leaving 8 bases between the germline ends. Germline V CDR1 and CDR2: MNHEY, SVGAGI. CDR3 DNA: TGTGCCAGCAGTTACGCGGACAGCTCCTACGAGCAGTACTTC. It codes for CASSYADSSYEQYF.

This clonotype turned up a few times. The CDR3 loop is CASSSDRGLSPLHF. The CDR3 nucleotides read TGTGCCAGCAGCTCCGACAGGGGGCTTTCACCCCTCCACTTT. J is TRBJ1-6 and V is TRBV6-1; 10 nucleotides line up with TRBD1. Germline assignment: CDR1 MNHNS and CDR2 SASEGT. This CDR3 has 14 residues. The ends lost 6 bases at V and 9 bases at J; junction bases unmatched: 5.

This clonotype was recorded a few times. The chain couples TRBV5-6 to TRBJ2-7, with D hard to call. This CDR3 spans 12 amino acids. Germline V CDR1 and CDR2: SGHDT, YYEEEE. The V end was cut by 6 bases, the J end by 4 bases, with 11 bases between. This CDR3 reads CASNLWGYEQYF. The CDR3 DNA is TGTGCCAGCAACTTATGGGGTTACGAGCAGTACTTC.

This clonotype turned up a few times. The rearrangement links TRBV7-6 to TRBJ2-2; TRBD2 agrees at 7 bases. The ends lost 0 bases at V and 6 bases at J; junction bases unmatched: 7. Germline V gene lookup returns CDR1 SGHVS and CDR2 FNYEAQ. The CDR3 length is 16 residues. CDR3 in DNA: TGTGCCAGCAGCTTAGCTGGCGCGGGAGACGCCGGGGAGCTGTTTTTT. This codes for CASSLAGAGDAGELFF.

This clonotype was observed at least ten times. V gene TRBV6-1 combines with J gene TRBJ2-5; possible D gene TRBD2, 6 bases. The germline gives CDR1 MNHNS, CDR2 SASEGT. With 7 bases removed from V and 2 bases from J, the gap between germline ends came to 17 bases. The CDR3 length is 15 residues. The CDR3 nucleotides read TGTGCCAGCACTCCGGGGCTAGCGAATCAAGAGACCCAGTACTTC. Residues: CASTPGLANQETQYF.

This clonotype was found many times. The chain is built from TRBV20-1 and TRBJ2-3, with D perhaps matching TRBD1 or TRBD2 (5 bases each). CDR3 size: 14 residues. CDR1 is DFQATT, CDR2 SNEGSKA, per germline (reference sequence). V was clipped by 6 bases and J by 1 base, with 14 bases between them. The CDR3 sequence: CSALRVRGTDTQYF. CDR3 DNA sequence: TGCAGTGCGCTGAGGGTCAGGGGCACAGATACGCAGTATTTT.

This clonotype has a handful of counts. The J gene is TRBJ1-5, the V gene TRBV6-6, with D possibly matching TRBD1 (5 bases). The CDR3 contains 17 residues. Germline V CDR1 and CDR2: MNHNY, SVGAGI (reference sequence). Trimming removed 8 bases from V and 4 bases from J, with 24 bases in between. The CDR3 sequence is CASFYAGVGEGNQPQHF. In DNA form, the CDR3 reads TGTGCCAGCTTTTACGCGGGTGTGGGGGAAGGGAATCAGCCCCAGCATTTT.

The genes are TRBV5-1 and TRBJ1-1, with unresolved D. Germline V gene data show CDR1 as SGHRS and CDR2 as YFSETQ. V was cut by 4 bases and J by 0 bases, with 4 bases left in between. The CDR3 consists of 12 residues. CDR3 loop: CASSQMNTEAFF. CDR3 DNA: TGCGCCAGCAGCCAGATGAACACTGAAGCTTTCTTT.

The chain joins TRBV4-2 to TRBJ2-3; 15 positions match TRBD2. The germline V gene encodes CDR1 LGHNA and CDR2 YNFKEQ. Trimming removed 4 bases from V and 2 bases from J; junction bases left unmatched: 7. The CDR3 sequence is 18 residues long. CDR3 in amino acids: CASSLLGLAGGDTDTQYF. In DNA form, the CDR3 reads TGTGCCAGCAGCCTCCTAGGACTAGCGGGAGGGGACACAGATACGCAGTATTTT.

This clonotype has a count of ten or more. This chain connects TRBV5-1 to TRBJ2-2, with no clear D. This CDR3 has 16 amino acids. Germline V gene lookup returns CDR1 SGHRS and CDR2 YFSETQ. The V end was cut by 0 bases, the J end by 4 bases, with 13 bases between. The CDR3 DNA reads TGCGCCAGCAGCTTGGGAACGACCGGATCCACCGGGGAGCTGTTTTTT. It codes for CASSLGTTGSTGELFF.

Ten or more counts support this clonotype. J is TRBJ2-7 and V is TRBV3-1; D possibly corresponds to TRBD1 (5 bases). The ends were cut back, 6 bases at V and 1 base at J, with 10 bases in the middle. This CDR3 has 13 amino acids. Germline CDR1 is LGHDT and CDR2 is YNNKEL (reference sequence). The CDR3 region is CASSLRQSYEQYF. The CDR3 DNA reads as TGTGCCAGCAGTCTTAGACAGTCCTACGAGCAGTACTTC.

Ten or more counts support this clonotype. This sequence joins TRBV27 and TRBJ2-1; 8 positions agree with TRBD2. The CDR3 covers 15 residues. Trimming took 5 bases from V and 4 from J; bases not matched to a gene: 7. The germline V gene encodes CDR1 MNHEY and CDR2 SMNVEV (reference sequence). For the CDR3, the DNA is TGTGCCAGCAGTGCCCGGACTAGCATTTACAATGAGCAGTTCTTC. Amino acid sequence: CASSARTSIYNEQFF.

There are many counts of this clonotype. The gene calls are TRBV7-2 and TRBJ1-1, with D unclear. The CDR3 sequence is 13 residues long. From germline, CDR1 is SGHTA and CDR2 FQGNSA. V shed 4 bases and J shed 1 base, with 7 bases lying between them. The DNA for the CDR3 is TGTGCCAGCAGCTCCGCACCGAACACTGAAGCTTTCTTT. Its translation is CASSSAPNTEAFF.

This clonotype occurred a few times. V gene TRBV7-8 combines with J gene TRBJ2-5; maybe TRBD1 (5 bases). V lost 1 base and J 6 bases, leaving 15 bases between the germline ends. CDR3 length: 15 residues. Germline loops: CDR1 SGHVS, CDR2 FQNEAQ. The CDR3 reads CASSLVRQGGQTQYF. CDR3 nucleotides: TGTGCCAGCAGCTTAGTACGTCAGGGCGGACAGACCCAGTACTTC.

The CDR3 sequence: CSARDISYGAQYTQYF. The CDR3, as DNA: TGCAGTGCTAGAGACATTTCCTACGGGGCACAGTATACGCAGTATTTT. This rearrangement joins TRBV20-1 to TRBJ2-3, with D possibly called TRBD1 or TRBD2 (5 bases each). Germline-derived CDR1 and CDR2 are DFQATT and SNEGSKA (reference sequence). V shed 0 bases and J shed 7 bases, with 20 bases lying between them. CDR3 length equals 16 residues.

Regarding this clonotype: This clone may be a read error of a much larger clone one base away. The J gene is TRBJ1-2, the V gene TRBV10-3, with D possibly TRBD1 on 6 matching bases. The V end was cut by 11 bases, the J end by 8 bases, with 18 bases between. The germline CDR1 and CDR2 sequences are ENHRY and SYGVKD. The CDR3 is made up of 12 amino acids. CDR3 coding DNA: TGTGCCTTAAGCCAGCCCCAGGGGGGCTACACCTTC. This encodes CALSQPQGGYTF.

This clonotype showed up many times. This rearrangement joins TRBV7-2 to TRBJ1-1; 9 bases agree with TRBD1. The CDR3 spans 16 residues. Germline lookup yields CDR1 SGHTA and CDR2 FQGNSA. Losses at the gene ends were 3 bases for V and 4 bases for J; bases not matched to a gene: 9. DNA of the CDR3: TGTGCCAGCAGCTTGACCGCCGGGACAGGGTCCACTGAAGCTTTCTTT. Translating gives CASSLTAGTGSTEAFF.

This clonotype showed up many times. This chain joins TRBV3-1 and TRBJ1-1, with D possibly being TRBD1 (6 bases). The germline gives CDR1 LGHDT, CDR2 YNNKEL (reference sequence). V lost 4 bases and J 4 bases, leaving 16 bases between the germline ends. The CDR3 length is 15 residues. The CDR3 DNA reads as TGTGCCAGCAGCCCGGTAAGGGGGAGAGTCACTGAAGCTTTCTTT. Translated: CASSPVRGRVTEAFF.

The chain has TRBV6-1 and TRBJ1-2; 8 bases match TRBD1. Trimming removed 5 bases from V and 11 bases from J; junction bases left unmatched: 13. The germline V gene has CDR1 MNHNS and CDR2 SASEGT. The CDR3 extends over 14 amino acids. CDR3 protein: CASSHSRDRSRYTF. In DNA form, the CDR3 reads TGTGCCAGCAGTCATTCCCGGGACAGGTCCCGGTACACCTTC.

This clonotype was seen a few times. The genes are TRBV2 and TRBJ2-3; 8 nucleotides line up with TRBD1. The trim removed 7 bases at V and 5 bases at J, leaving 14 bases unmatched. The CDR3 has 16 residues. Germline CDR1 SNHLY, CDR2 FYNNEI. CDR3 DNA sequence: TGTGCCAGCAACGAACCGGACAGGGTTGTCGAAGATACGCAGTATTTT. This translates into CASNEPDRVVEDTQYF.

This clonotype was observed at least ten times. This chain uses TRBV28 with TRBJ2-5; maybe TRBD1 (6 bases). Germline assignment: CDR1 MDHEN and CDR2 SYDVKM. The CDR3 is made up of 17 amino acids. V lost 4 bases to trimming and J lost 5 bases, with 23 bases between them. The CDR3 loop is CASSSPLGQIGFETQYF. The CDR3 DNA reads as TGTGCCAGCAGTTCCCCCCTCGGACAGATTGGGTTCGAGACCCAGTACTTC.

The V gene is TRBV6-2 or TRBV6-3, the J gene TRBJ2-3; no reliable D call. The CDR3 is 12 amino acids. In germline, CDR1 is MNHEY, CDR2 SVGEGT. V lost 4 bases and J 10 bases, leaving 12 bases between the germline ends. The CDR3 nucleotides read TGTGCCAGCAGTTCGCAGGCCCATTCGCAGTATTTT. Translated, it gives CASSSQAHSQYF.

This rearrangement joins TRBV5-1 to TRBJ2-7, with D hard to call. V lost 4 bases, J lost 3 bases, and 14 bases lay in between. In germline, CDR1 is SGHRS, CDR2 YFSETQ. This CDR3 is 14 amino acids long. The CDR3 region is CASSPLGQHYEQYF. The CDR3, as DNA: TGCGCCAGCAGCCCCCTCGGGCAGCACTACGAGCAGTACTTC.